The 13 T cell receptor beta chains given below trace back to one sample, sequenced in a study of patients and donors after allogeneic stem cell transplantation (dated by TCRdb to the early 2020s). Libraries were built with RT-PCR. TCRdb records NextSeq 550 as the sequencer. TCRdb's own reprocessing of the public reads used fastp at Q25 and MiXCR and kept productive beta chains. Each entry merges the rows of one CDR3 protein and shows their most common DNA and genes. The sample has 150,000 to 200,000 distinct CDR3 sequences on record, more than 35% of them singletons. The ten largest clones capture 33% of the sample. Sequencing input: blood, either unsorted or a sorted T cell fraction (not recorded which). Receptors were obtained from a human donor who was either an allogeneic HSCT recipient or a stem cell or donor lymphocyte infusion donor (not recorded which). It is not recorded whose cells these are; they may come from a transplant donor.

The chain couples TRBV12-3 or TRBV12-4 to TRBJ1-1; TRBD1 matches at 10 bases. J lost 4 bases, V lost 6 bases, and 5 bases had no gene match. The CDR3 length is 14 residues. CDR3 region: CASRRQGAVTEAFF. The DNA for the CDR3 is TGTGCCAGCAGACGACAGGGGGCGGTCACTGAAGCTTTCTTT.

This sequence joins TRBV12-3 or TRBV12-4 and TRBJ2-5, with no clear D. V was pared by 2 bases and J by 5 bases, with 9 bases between. CDR3 length: 13 residues. CDR3 coding DNA: TGTGCCAGCAGTTTATCCCCACCGGAGACCCAGTACTTC. This translates into CASSLSPPETQYF.

This sequence joins TRBV11-1 and TRBJ1-2, with unresolved D. The V and J ends lost 1 base and 3 bases respectively, with 12 bases between them. Per germline, CDR1 SGHAT and CDR2 FQDESV (reference sequence). CDR3 length: 15 amino acids. CDR3 residues: CASSLGDTQYYGYTF. The DNA of the CDR3 is TGTGCCAGCAGCTTAGGAGACACTCAATACTATGGCTACACCTTC.

This chain connects TRBV7-9 to TRBJ2-7, with unresolved D. The CDR3 contains 15 residues. The V gene lost 1 base and the J gene lost 5 bases, with 15 bases spanning the gap. Germline loops: CDR1 SEHNR, CDR2 FQNEAQ (reference sequence). The DNA of the CDR3 is TGTGCCAGCAGCTTAGTTGGGCAGGATCTGGACGAGCAGTACTTC. Encoded protein: CASSLVGQDLDEQYF. The whole variable domain, filled in from reference TRBV7-9 and TRBJ2-7, reads DTGVSQNPRHKITKRGQNVTFRCDPISEHNRLYWYRQTLGQGPEFLTYFQNEAQLEKSRLLSDRFSAERPKGSFSTLEIQRTEQGDSAMYLCASSLVGQDLDEQYFGPGTRLTVT.

This clonotype was detected only once. The gene calls are TRBV15 and TRBJ1-1; D unresolved. Germline V gives CDR1 LNHNV, CDR2 YYDKDF (reference sequence). Trimming pared 1 base from V and 4 bases from J, leaving 4 bases between. The CDR3 covers 12 residues. The CDR3 bases are TGTGCCACCAGCAGAGGCAGCACTGAAGCTTTCTTT. This sequence encodes CATSRGSTEAFF. The entire variable domain, with the rest obtained from reference TRBV15 and TRBJ1-1, is as follows: DAMVIQNPRYQVTQFGKPVTLSCSQTLNHNVMYWYQQKSSQAPKLLFHYYDKDFNNEADTPDNFQSRRPNTSFCFLDIRSPGLGDTAMYLCATSRGSTEAFFGQGTRLTVV.

This clonotype was counted only a few times. The gene calls are TRBV9 and TRBJ2-7; a weak D match, TRBD1 (5 bases). The CDR3 has 13 amino acids. Germline lookup yields CDR1 SGDLS and CDR2 YYNGEE. V dropped 0 bases and J dropped 7 bases, with 11 bases sitting between them. The CDR3 protein is CASSVVTGGEQYF. As DNA, the CDR3 is TGTGCCAGCAGCGTAGTAACAGGTGGAGAGCAGTACTTC.

The rearrangement joins TRBV5-4 to TRBJ1-1, with D tentatively TRBD1 (5 bases). The CDR3 runs to 16 residues. V was trimmed by 3 bases and J by 3 bases, leaving 18 bases between them. CDR1 and CDR2 (germline): SGHNT, YYREEE (reference sequence). CDR3: CASSSSLLGGDTEAFF. CDR3 nucleotide sequence: TGTGCCAGCAGCTCCTCCCTCCTTGGGGGAGACACTGAAGCTTTCTTT. Filled out from reference TRBV5-4 and TRBJ1-1, the complete variable domain reads ETGVTQSPTHLIKTRGQQVTLRCSSQSGHNTVSWYQQALGQGPQFIFQYYREEENGRGNFPPRFSGLQFPNYSSELNVNALELDDSALYLCASSSSLLGGDTEAFFGQGTRLTVV.

This clonotype appeared a few times. J is TRBJ2-3 and V is TRBV6-5; no reliable D call. Trimming took off 7 bases at V and 2 bases at J, with 16 bases between the two ends. The CDR3 spans 15 residues. Germline loops: CDR1 MNHEY, CDR2 SVGAGI. DNA of the CDR3: TGTGCCAGCAAAGAATCCCCAGCATTCACAGATACGCAGTATTTT. Translation gives CASKESPAFTDTQYF.

The chain links TRBV12-3 or TRBV12-4 to TRBJ2-7, with 9 bases lining up with TRBD2. V gave up 5 bases and J gave up 2 bases; unmatched junction bases: 10. The CDR3 is made up of 16 amino acids. CDR3 residues: CASSPPLEREAYEQYF. The CDR3 DNA reads as TGTGCCAGCAGTCCCCCCTTGGAGCGGGAGGCCTACGAGCAGTACTTC.

This clonotype was detected a few times. V and J are TRBV6-5 and TRBJ2-3; 8 bases agree with TRBD2. Germline lookup yields CDR1 MNHEY and CDR2 SVGAGI. CDR3 length: 18 amino acids. V dropped 5 bases and J dropped 2; count of bases not matched to a gene: 15. In DNA, the CDR3 is TGTGCCAGCAGTCCTCCACCGGGACTAGGGGTTCCCACAGATACGCAGTATTTT. It translates to CASSPPPGLGVPTDTQYF.

This clonotype was seen a few times. The chain carries TRBV7-2 and TRBJ1-1; D remains ambiguous. The germline V and J ends were trimmed by 5 bases and 0 bases, with 10 bases remaining between them. Germline-derived CDR1 and CDR2 are SGHTA and FQGNSA. The length of the CDR3 is 14 residues. The CDR3 protein is CASSQRSMNTEAFF. The CDR3 DNA reads as TGTGCCAGCAGCCAGCGGAGTATGAACACTGAAGCTTTCTTT.

This clonotype was seen a few times. This chain uses TRBV12-3 or TRBV12-4 with TRBJ1-1; a possible D gene is TRBD1 (5 bases). This CDR3 has 14 residues. V was pared by 7 bases and J by 4 bases, with 16 bases between. The CDR3 DNA reads TGTGCCAGCACCGCGAGGGGCCAGGGCACTGAAGCTTTCTTT. It yields the protein CASTARGQGTEAFF.

This clonotype showed up just a few times. J is TRBJ1-1 and V is TRBV3-1; perhaps TRBD1 as D (6 bases). The germline V and J ends were trimmed by 3 bases and 4 bases, with 12 bases remaining between them. The CDR3 loop spans 14 amino acids. Germline V CDR1 and CDR2: LGHDT, YNNKEL (reference sequence). CDR3 in DNA: TGTGCCAGCAGCCAGGCCGGGACACCCACTGAAGCTTTCTTT. Translated, it gives CASSQAGTPTEAFF.